Described below is a single T cell receptor beta chain sequence and its context. It has no known antigen specificity. No much larger clone exists at a distance of one base, and base qualities are not known. The immunoSEQ Assay, a bias-controlled multiplex PCR, was used to amplify TCRbeta CDR3 regions from genomic DNA. For the original study's pipeline: The number of nucleated cells in each sample was estimated from the amplification of reference gene primers within the assay. Sequence reads were collapsed and filtered to measure the absolute abundance of every unique TCRbeta CDR3 rearrangement. For each sample, productive Simpson clonality was calculated as the square root of Simpson's diversity index across productive rearrangements. TCRdb carries this immuneACCESS record with in-frame sequences only. Its versions omit some clonotypes, under half of them owing to an unresolved V gene in the studies checked, with the rest unexplained. The V and J calls and clone size were taken over from that table, and D and trimming were inferred from the DNA. The sample yields roughly 250,000 clones; approximately 85% were counted once. Approximately 4.8% of the sample comes from the top ten.

The collaborating institutions used their own protocols to collect whole blood in K2EDTA tubes. For TCRbeta analysis, collaborator samples were shipped as frozen whole blood, as isolated PBMCs, or as DNA extracted from either sample type. The data were taken from a study of blood T cell repertoires in COVID-19 (dated by TCRdb to the early 2020s). General notes on the study: Samples from collaborators originated in the United States, Italy and Spain and spanned both the acute and convalescent phases of COVID-19. The material from the prospective study consisted of cDNA or gDNA derived from T cells, B-cell-depleted T cells, or PBMCs. Subjects who had been exposed to COVID-19, were actively infected with it, or had recovered from it provided the deeply sampled blood TCRbeta repertoires that made up the dataset. A freely available public database, intended as a resource for researchers studying the immune response to SARS-CoV-2, is where the repertoires were released. The samples were drawn from the first 160 participants of the ongoing ImmuneRACE study and from 1,200 or so subjects provided by 6 global collaborators. A de-identified subject ID, COVID-19 status, age in years and sex were almost always included in the sample metadata. HLA class I and class II types, where available, came from metadata supplied by the sample provider rather than from assay-based typing. Results and caveats for the whole study, not just this receptor: How much clinical and demographic metadata was included differed by source and by participant, and the metadata was provided uncurated.

The germline V gene supplies CDR1 MNHEY and CDR2 SVGEGT. Its CDR3 holds 15 amino acids, cysteine through phenylalanine. Only CDR3 DNA is held: 45 bases, read in frame from base 1. Germline trimming amounts to 6 bases on V and 5 bases on J, with 7 as the count of junction bases outside the gene matches. The TCR comes from a woman aged 70-85 years with acute or convalescent COVID-19. The V and J genes are TRBV6-2 or TRBV6-3 and TRBJ1-5; TRBD1 lines up with 10 middle nucleotides. The specimen was peripheral blood. The CDR3 corresponds to CASSFGQGGYQPQHF. The DNA is TGTGCCAGCAGCTTTGGACAGGGGGGGTATCAGCCCCAGCATTTT.